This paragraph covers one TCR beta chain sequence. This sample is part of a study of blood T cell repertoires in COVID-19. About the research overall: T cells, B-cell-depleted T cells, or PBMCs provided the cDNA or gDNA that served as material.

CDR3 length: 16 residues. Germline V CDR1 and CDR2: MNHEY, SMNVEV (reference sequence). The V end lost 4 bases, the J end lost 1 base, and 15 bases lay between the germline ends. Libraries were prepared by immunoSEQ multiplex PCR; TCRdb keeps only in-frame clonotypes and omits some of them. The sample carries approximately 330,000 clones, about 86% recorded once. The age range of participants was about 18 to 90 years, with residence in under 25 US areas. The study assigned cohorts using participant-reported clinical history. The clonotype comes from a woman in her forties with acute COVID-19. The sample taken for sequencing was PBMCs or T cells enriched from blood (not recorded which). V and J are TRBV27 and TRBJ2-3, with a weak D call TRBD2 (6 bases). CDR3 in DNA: TGTGCCAGCAGTTATAGACTAGGTATGGGCACAGATACGCAGTATTTT. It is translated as CASSYRLGMGTDTQYF.